Below, one T cell receptor beta chain is given with its context. One end of the junction varies from germline; a read error may be responsible. The sample comes from a study of CD8+CD57+ T cells in acquired aplastic anemia. Germline assignment: CDR1 SGHRS and CDR2 YFSETQ. This CDR3 comprises 14 residues. TCR beta VDJ combinations and CDR3 sequences were profiled from genomic DNA. Each CDR3 protein gets one entry after TCRdb re-called the reads with MiXCR. This repertoire shows roughly 420,000 distinct CDR3 sequences, approximately 70% found once; its top ten account for approximately 4%. Sequenced: sorted CD4+, CD8+, or CD8+CD57+ T cells (not recorded which) from PBMCs. The receptor comes from a human donor in good health, serving as a control. The rearrangement joins TRBV5-1 to TRBJ2-5; weak D call: TRBD2 (5 bases). Near its end, the DNA agrees better with TRBJ2-7, so the J call may be wrong. The CDR3: CASSGAGLVYEQYF. The CDR3, as DNA: TGTGCCAGCAGCGGCGCCGGGCTAGTCTACGAGCAGTACTTC.